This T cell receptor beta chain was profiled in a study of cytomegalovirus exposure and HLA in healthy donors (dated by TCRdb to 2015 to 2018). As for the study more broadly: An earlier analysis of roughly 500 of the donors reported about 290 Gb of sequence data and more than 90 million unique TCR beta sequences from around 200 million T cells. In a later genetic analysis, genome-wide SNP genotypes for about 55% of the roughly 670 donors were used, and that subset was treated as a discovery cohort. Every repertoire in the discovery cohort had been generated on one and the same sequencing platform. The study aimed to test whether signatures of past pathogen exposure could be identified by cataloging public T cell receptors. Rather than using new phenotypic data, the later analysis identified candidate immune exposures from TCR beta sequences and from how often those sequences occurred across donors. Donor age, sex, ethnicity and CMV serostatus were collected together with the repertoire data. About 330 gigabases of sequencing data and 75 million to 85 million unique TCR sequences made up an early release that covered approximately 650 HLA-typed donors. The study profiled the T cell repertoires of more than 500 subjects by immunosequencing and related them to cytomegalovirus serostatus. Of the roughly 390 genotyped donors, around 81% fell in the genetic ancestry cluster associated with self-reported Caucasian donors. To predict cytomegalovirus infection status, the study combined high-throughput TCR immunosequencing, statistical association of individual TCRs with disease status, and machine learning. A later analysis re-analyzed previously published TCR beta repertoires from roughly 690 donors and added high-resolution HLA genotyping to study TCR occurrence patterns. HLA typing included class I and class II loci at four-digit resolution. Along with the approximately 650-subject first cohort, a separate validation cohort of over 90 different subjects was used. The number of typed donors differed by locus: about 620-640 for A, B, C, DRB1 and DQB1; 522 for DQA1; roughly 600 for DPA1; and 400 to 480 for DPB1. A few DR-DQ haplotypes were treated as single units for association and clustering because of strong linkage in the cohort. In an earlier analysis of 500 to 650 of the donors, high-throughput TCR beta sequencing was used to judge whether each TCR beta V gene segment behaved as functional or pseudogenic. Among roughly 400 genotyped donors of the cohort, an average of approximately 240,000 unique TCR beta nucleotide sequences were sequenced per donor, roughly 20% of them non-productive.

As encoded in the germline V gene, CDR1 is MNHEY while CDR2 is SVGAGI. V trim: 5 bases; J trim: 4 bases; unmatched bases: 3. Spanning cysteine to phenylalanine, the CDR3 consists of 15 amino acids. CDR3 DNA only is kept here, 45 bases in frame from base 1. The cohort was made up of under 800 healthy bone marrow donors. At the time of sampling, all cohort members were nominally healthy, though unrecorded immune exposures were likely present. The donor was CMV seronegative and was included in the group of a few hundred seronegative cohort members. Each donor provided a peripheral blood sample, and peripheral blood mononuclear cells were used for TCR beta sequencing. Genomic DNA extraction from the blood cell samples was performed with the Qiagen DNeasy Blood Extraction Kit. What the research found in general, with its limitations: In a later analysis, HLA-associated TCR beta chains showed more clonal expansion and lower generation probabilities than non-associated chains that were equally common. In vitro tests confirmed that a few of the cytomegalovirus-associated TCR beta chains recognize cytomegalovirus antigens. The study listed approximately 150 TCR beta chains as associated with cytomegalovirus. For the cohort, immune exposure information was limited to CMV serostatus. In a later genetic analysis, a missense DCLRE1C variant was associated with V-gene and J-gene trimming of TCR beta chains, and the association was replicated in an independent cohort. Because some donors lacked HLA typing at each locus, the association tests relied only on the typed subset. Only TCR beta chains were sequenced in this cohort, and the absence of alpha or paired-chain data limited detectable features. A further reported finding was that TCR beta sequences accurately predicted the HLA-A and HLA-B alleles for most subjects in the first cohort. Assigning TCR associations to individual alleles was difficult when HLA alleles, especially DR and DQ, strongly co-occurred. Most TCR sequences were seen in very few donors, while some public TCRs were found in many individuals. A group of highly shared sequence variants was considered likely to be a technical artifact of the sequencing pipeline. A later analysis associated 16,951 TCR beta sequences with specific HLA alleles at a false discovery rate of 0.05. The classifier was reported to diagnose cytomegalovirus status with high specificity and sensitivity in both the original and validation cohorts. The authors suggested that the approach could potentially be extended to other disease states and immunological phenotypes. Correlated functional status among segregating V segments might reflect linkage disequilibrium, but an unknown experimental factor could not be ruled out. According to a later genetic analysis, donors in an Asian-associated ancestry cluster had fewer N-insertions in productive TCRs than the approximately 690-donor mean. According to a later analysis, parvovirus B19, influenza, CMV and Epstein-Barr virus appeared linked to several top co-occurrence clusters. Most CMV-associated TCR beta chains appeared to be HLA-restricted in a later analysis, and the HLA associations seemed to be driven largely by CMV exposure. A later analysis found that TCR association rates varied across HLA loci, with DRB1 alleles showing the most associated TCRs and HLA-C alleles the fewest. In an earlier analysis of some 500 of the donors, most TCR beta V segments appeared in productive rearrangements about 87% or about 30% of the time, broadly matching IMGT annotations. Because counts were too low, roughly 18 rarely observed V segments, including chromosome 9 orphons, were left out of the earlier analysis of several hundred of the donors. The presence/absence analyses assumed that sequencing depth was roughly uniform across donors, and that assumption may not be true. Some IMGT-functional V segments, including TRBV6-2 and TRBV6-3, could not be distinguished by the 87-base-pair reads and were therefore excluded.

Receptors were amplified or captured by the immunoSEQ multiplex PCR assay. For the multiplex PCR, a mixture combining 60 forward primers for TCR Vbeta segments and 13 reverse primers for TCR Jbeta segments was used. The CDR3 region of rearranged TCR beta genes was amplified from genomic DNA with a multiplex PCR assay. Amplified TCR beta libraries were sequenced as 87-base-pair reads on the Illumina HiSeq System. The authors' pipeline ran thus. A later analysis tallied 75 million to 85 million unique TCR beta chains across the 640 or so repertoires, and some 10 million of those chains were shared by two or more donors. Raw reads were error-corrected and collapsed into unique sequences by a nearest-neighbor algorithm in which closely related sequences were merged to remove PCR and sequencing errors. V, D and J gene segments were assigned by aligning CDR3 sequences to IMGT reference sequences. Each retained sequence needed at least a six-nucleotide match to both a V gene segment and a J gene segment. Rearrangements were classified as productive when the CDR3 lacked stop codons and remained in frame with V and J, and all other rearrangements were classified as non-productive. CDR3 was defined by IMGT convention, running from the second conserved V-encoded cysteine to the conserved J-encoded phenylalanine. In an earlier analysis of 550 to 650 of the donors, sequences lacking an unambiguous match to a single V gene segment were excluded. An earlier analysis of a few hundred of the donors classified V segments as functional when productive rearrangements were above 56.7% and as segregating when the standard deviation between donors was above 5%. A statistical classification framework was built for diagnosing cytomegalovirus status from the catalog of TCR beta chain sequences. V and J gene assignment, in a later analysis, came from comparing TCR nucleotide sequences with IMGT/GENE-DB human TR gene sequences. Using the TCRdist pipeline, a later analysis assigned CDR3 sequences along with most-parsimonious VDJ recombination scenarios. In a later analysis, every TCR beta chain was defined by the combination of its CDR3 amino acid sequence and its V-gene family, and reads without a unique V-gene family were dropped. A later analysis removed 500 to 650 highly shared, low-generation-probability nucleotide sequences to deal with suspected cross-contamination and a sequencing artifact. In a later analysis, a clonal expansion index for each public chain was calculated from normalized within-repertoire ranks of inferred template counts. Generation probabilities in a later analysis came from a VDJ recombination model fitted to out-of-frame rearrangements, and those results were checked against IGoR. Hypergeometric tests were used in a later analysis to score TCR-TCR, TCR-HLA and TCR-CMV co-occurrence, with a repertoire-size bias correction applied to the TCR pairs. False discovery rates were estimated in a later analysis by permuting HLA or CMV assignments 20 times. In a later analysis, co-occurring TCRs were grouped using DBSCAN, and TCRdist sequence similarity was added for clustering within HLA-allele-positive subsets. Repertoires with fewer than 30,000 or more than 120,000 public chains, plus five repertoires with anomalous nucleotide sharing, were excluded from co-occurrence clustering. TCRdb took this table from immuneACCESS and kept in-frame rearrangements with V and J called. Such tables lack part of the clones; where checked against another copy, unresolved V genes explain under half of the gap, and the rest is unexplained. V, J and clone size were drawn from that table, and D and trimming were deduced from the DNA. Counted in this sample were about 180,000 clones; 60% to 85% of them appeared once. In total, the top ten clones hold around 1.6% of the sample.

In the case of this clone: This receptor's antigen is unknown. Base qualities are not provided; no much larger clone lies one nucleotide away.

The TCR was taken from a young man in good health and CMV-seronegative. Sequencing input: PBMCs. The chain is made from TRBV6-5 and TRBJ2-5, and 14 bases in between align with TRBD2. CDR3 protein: CASSATSGGGETQYF. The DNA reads TGTGCCAGCAGTGCGACTAGCGGGGGGGGAGAGACCCAGTACTTC.